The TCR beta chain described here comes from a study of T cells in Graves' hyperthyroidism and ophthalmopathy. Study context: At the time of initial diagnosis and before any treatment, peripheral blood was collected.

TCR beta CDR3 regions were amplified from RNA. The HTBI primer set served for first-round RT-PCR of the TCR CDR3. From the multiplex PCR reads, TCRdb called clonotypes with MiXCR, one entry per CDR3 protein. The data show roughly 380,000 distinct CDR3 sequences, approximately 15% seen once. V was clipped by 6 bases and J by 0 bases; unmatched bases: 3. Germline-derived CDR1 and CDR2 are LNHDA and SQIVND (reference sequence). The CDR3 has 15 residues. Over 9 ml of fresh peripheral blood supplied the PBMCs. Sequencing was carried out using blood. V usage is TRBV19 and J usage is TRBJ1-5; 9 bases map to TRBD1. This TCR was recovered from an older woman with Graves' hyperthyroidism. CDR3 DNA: TGTGCCAGTAGGACAGGGGGAAATAGCAATCAGCCCCAGCATTTT. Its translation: CASRTGGNSNQPQHF.